Below, 27 T cell receptor beta chains from the same sample are listed, as sequenced in a study of blood T cell repertoires in COVID-19. Profiled with immunoSEQ multiplex PCR; TCRdb holds only in-frame clones, not every one. The sample holds approximately 110,000 clones, 85% seen once. Sequenced input: peripheral blood. These receptors all come from a human donor in a cohort sampled during active COVID-19.

A single count supports this clone. The chain combines TRBV27 with TRBJ2-1, with 11 bases that match TRBD1. Germline V gene sequence: CDR1 MNHEY, CDR2 SMNVEV (reference sequence). The CDR3 consists of 15 residues. Trimming took 6 bases from V and 3 from J; bases not matched to a gene: 4. The CDR3 loop reads CASRAGTGGYNEQFF. Written as DNA, the CDR3 is TGTGCCAGCAGGGCCGGGACAGGGGGCTACAATGAGCAGTTCTTC.

V and J are TRBV11-2 and TRBJ2-1; 11 nucleotides agree with TRBD2. The CDR3 spans 17 residues. J lost 4 bases, V lost 5 bases, and 10 bases had no gene match. CDR1 SGHAT and CDR2 FQNNGV come from the germline V gene. Here the CDR3 reads CASSASSGLAVYNEQFF. CDR3 DNA: TGTGCCAGCAGCGCCTCGTCGGGACTAGCGGTTTACAATGAGCAGTTCTTC.

This rearrangement joins TRBV4-3 to TRBJ1-2; D perhaps matches TRBD1 (5 bases). V lost 0 bases and J 3 bases, leaving 11 bases between the germline ends. Germline CDR1 and CDR2: LGHNA and YSLEER. This CDR3 is built from 15 residues. For the CDR3, the DNA is TGCGCCAGCAGCCAAGATCCAGGGATGGACTATGGCTACACCTTC. It codes for CASSQDPGMDYGYTF.

This sequence joins TRBV2 and TRBJ2-1; no firm D call. This CDR3 is 16 amino acids long. V was cut by 2 bases and J by 0 bases, with 11 bases left in between. From germline, CDR1 is SNHLY and CDR2 FYNNEI. The DNA for the CDR3 is TGTGCCAGCAGTGAACAACTACCGAGCTCCTACAATGAGCAGTTCTTC. Its translation: CASSEQLPSSYNEQFF. The complete variable domain, with remaining parts taken from reference TRBV2 and TRBJ2-1, reads EPEVTQTPSHQVTQMGQEVILRCVPISNHLYFYWYRQILGQKVEFLVSFYNNEISEKSEIFDDQFSVERPDGSNFTLKIRSTKLEDSAMYFCASSEQLPSSYNEQFFGPGTRLTVL.

This clone was observed a single time. This rearrangement joins TRBV7-2 to TRBJ2-3, with 13 bases lining up with TRBD2. V shed 5 bases, J shed 2 bases, and the junction held 7 bases outside the gene matches. The CDR3 covers 17 residues. Per the germline V gene, CDR1 is SGHTA and CDR2 is FQGNSA. The DNA for the CDR3 is TGTGCCAGCAGCGCCCGACTAGCGGGGGGCCACACAGATACGCAGTATTTT. Translation gives CASSARLAGGHTDTQYF. Drawing the rest from reference TRBV7-2 and TRBJ2-3, the complete variable domain is GAGVSQSPSNKVTEKGKDVELRCDPISGHTALYWYRQSLGQGLEFLIYFQGNSAPDKSGLPSDRFSAERTGGSVSTLTIQRTQQEDSAVYLCASSARLAGGHTDTQYFGPGTRLTVL.

The gene calls are TRBV2 and TRBJ1-6, with TRBD1 as a possible D gene (5 bases). The CDR3 consists of 15 residues. The germline V gene has CDR1 SNHLY and CDR2 FYNNEI. V was trimmed by 5 bases and J by 7 bases, leaving 15 bases between them. CDR3 sequence (DNA): TGTGCCAGCAGTTTAGACAGTATATTAAATTCACCCCTCCACTTT. Encoded protein: CASSLDSILNSPLHF.

The genes are TRBV28 and TRBJ1-1, with D perhaps matching TRBD1 (5 bases). V gave up 2 bases and J gave up 2 bases, with 6 bases separating them. The CDR3 has 13 residues. CDR1 is MDHEN, CDR2 SYDVKM, per germline. The CDR3 nucleotides read TGTGCCAGCAGTTTAGGGGCAAACACTGAAGCTTTCTTT. Its protein product is CASSLGANTEAFF.

The sample holds a few counts of this clone. This chain uses TRBV4-2 with TRBJ1-2; TRBD1 matches 7 bases. The CDR3 is 12 residues long. Germline lookup yields CDR1 LGHNA and CDR2 YNFKEQ. J lost 8 bases, V lost 6 bases, and 6 bases had no gene match. Here the CDR3 reads CASRHTGAGYTF. As DNA, the CDR3 is TGTGCCAGCAGACATACAGGGGCCGGCTACACCTTC.

The chain couples TRBV28 to TRBJ1-2, with unresolved D. Germline lookup yields CDR1 MDHEN and CDR2 SYDVKM. The CDR3 has 14 amino acids. V dropped 5 bases and J dropped 8 bases, with 18 bases sitting between them. CDR3 sequence (DNA): TGTGCCAGCAGTCCCCGTGATAGCCGGCGGGGCTACACCTTC. Its protein product is CASSPRDSRRGYTF.

This sequence joins TRBV11-3 and TRBJ2-2; 11 bases are shared with TRBD2. The CDR3 has 17 amino acids. The J segment lost 3 bases and the V segment lost 0 bases, leaving 3 bases of the junction unmatched. Germline-derived CDR1 and CDR2 are SGHNT and YENEEA. For the CDR3, the DNA is TGTGCCAGCAGCTTAGATCTAGCGGGGGGATACACCGGGGAGCTGTTTTTT. It is translated as CASSLDLAGGYTGELFF.

This sequence joins TRBV19 and TRBJ1-4; no firm D call. Per the germline V gene, CDR1 is LNHDA and CDR2 is SQIVND (reference sequence). With 7 bases removed from V and 5 bases from J, the gap between germline ends came to 11 bases. The CDR3 has 13 residues. The CDR3 loop reads CASTSEQNEKLFF. DNA of the CDR3: TGTGCCAGTACCTCCGAACAAAATGAAAAACTGTTTTTT.

This clone is a singleton in its sample. The chain couples TRBV5-6 to TRBJ2-1; 7 bases align to TRBD1. The length of the CDR3 is 13 residues. Trimming took 4 bases from V and 9 from J; bases not matched to a gene: 7. Germline V gene data show CDR1 as SGHDT and CDR2 as YYEEEE. In nucleotides, the CDR3 is TGTGCCAGCAGCCTGCACAGGGGTGGTGAGCAGTTCTTC. It is translated as CASSLHRGGEQFF.

The J gene is TRBJ2-6, the V gene TRBV6-6; weak D call: TRBD2 (6 bases). The CDR3 sequence is 19 residues long. From germline, CDR1 is MNHNY and CDR2 SVGAGI (reference sequence). Trimming left V 5 bases short and J 0 bases short, with 20 bases between. This chain's CDR3 is CASSPSAGHKSSGANVLTF. CDR3 in DNA: TGTGCCAGCAGTCCCTCAGCGGGCCATAAGAGCTCTGGGGCCAACGTCCTGACTTTC.

V is TRBV3-1 (or the pseudogene TRBV3-2) and J is TRBJ2-7; 8 nucleotides align to TRBD2. CDR1 is LGHDT and CDR2 is YNNKEL in the germline V gene (reference sequence). This CDR3 region has 14 residues. V gave up 4 bases and J gave up 2 bases; unmatched junction bases: 4. DNA for the CDR3: TGTGCCAGCAGCCCCCGGGAGGGGGCCTACGAGCAGTACTTC. This translates into CASSPREGAYEQYF.

The chain employs TRBV6-5 and TRBJ1-1; D is uncertain. Germline loops: CDR1 MNHEY, CDR2 SVGAGI. The CDR3 totals 16 residues. V lost 0 bases and J lost 0, with 11 bases in between. The CDR3, as DNA: TGTGCCAGCAGTTACTCGAGCACGGTATTGAACACTGAAGCTTTCTTT. Residues: CASSYSSTVLNTEAFF.

V usage is TRBV28 and J usage is TRBJ1-1; D is uncertain. Trimming left V 0 bases short and J 11 bases short, with 7 bases between. The germline CDR1 and CDR2 sequences are MDHEN and SYDVKM. The CDR3 totals 11 residues. Written as DNA, the CDR3 is TGTGCCAGCAGTTTATGGTCGGGGGCTTTCTTT. Translation gives CASSLWSGAFF.

J is TRBJ2-2 and V is TRBV2, with D possibly matching TRBD1 (6 bases). V gave up 8 bases and J gave up 1 base, with 11 bases separating them. This CDR3 spans 14 amino acids. Looked up from germline, CDR1 is SNHLY and CDR2 is FYNNEI. The CDR3 DNA reads as TGTGCCAGCCTGAGGACAGTGAACACCGGGGAGCTGTTTTTT. It codes for CASLRTVNTGELFF.

In its sample, this clone was seen a few times. This chain connects TRBV7-9 to TRBJ1-2, with 8 nucleotides matching TRBD1. Germline loops: CDR1 SEHNR, CDR2 FQNEAQ (reference sequence). CDR3 length equals 14 residues. The junction had 7 bases not matched to a gene; V was cut back by 7 bases and J by 3 bases. Written as DNA, the CDR3 is TGTGCCAGCATCGGTACAGGGGGAGACTATGGCTACACCTTC. Protein sequence: CASIGTGGDYGYTF.

The genes are TRBV2 and TRBJ2-5; 11 bases are a match to TRBD2. Unmatched junction bases numbered 11, after V lost 0 bases and J lost 5 bases. CDR3 length equals 18 residues. The germline gives CDR1 SNHLY, CDR2 FYNNEI. The CDR3 DNA follows: TGTGCCAGCAGTGAAGCGCGGGGGACTAGCGGCTTGGAGGAGACCCAGTACTTC. The encoded protein is CASSEARGTSGLEETQYF.

This clone was counted once. J is TRBJ1-1 and V is TRBV12-2; TRBD1 is the table's D call and was not checked against the DNA. TRBV12-2 is given as a pseudogene. This CDR3 has 15 residues. The CDR3 spells CASRLFQGWGTEAFF. In DNA, the CDR3 is TGTGCAAGTCGCTTATTTCAGGGCTGGGGCACTGAAGCTTTCTTT.

This chain connects TRBV19 to TRBJ2-5, with TRBD1 identical over 7 bases. Trimming took 4 bases from V and 4 from J; bases not matched to a gene: 6. This CDR3 has 14 residues. The V gene's germline CDR1 is LNHDA and CDR2 SQIVND (reference sequence). The CDR3 reads CASSTKGAGETQYF. Written as DNA, the CDR3 is TGTGCCAGTAGTACAAAGGGGGCTGGAGAGACCCAGTACTTC.

V is TRBV9 and J is TRBJ2-5, with D possibly being TRBD2 (5 bases). The CDR3 is 15 residues long. Germline values: CDR1 SGDLS, CDR2 YYNGEE. Deletions cut 0 bases from V and 5 bases from J, with 14 bases between. This CDR3 reads CASSVAAGLSETQYF. The CDR3 nucleotides read TGTGCCAGCAGCGTAGCCGCGGGTTTATCCGAGACCCAGTACTTC.

The rearrangement links TRBV4-1 to TRBJ1-4; 11 nucleotides match TRBD1. Germline-derived CDR1 and CDR2 are MGHRA and YSYEKL. The CDR3 loop spans 16 amino acids. J was trimmed by 7 bases and V by 4 bases; bases with no gene match: 8. In DNA form, the CDR3 reads TGCGCCAGCAGCCTGGGACAGGGGGTCGTGAGTGAAAAACTGTTTTTT. It yields the protein CASSLGQGVVSEKLFF.

The gene calls are TRBV29-1 and TRBJ2-2, with D tentatively TRBD1 (5 bases). V was shortened by 1 base and J by 0 bases, with 24 bases between the two germline ends. Germline-derived CDR1 and CDR2 are SQVTM and ANQGSEA. This CDR3 region has 20 residues. The CDR3 DNA reads TGCAGCGTTGAAGGGGGCGTCGCTTCAGGGTCTTCCACGAACACCGGGGAGCTGTTTTTT. This encodes CSVEGGVASGSSTNTGELFF.

The J gene is TRBJ2-7, the V gene TRBV5-1, with 8 bases lining up with TRBD2. The V gene end was trimmed by 0 bases and the J gene end by 0 bases; junction bases not matched to a gene: 2. CDR3 length equals 15 residues. Germline lookup yields CDR1 SGHRS and CDR2 YFSETQ. CDR3: CASSLAGGSSYEQYF. CDR3 DNA sequence: TGCGCCAGCAGCTTGGCGGGGGGGTCCTCCTACGAGCAGTACTTC.

The CDR3 reads CASPRGTGELFF. In nucleotides, the CDR3 is TGTGCCAGTCCTCGAGGCACCGGGGAGCTGTTTTTT. This chain connects TRBV7-8 to TRBJ2-2; D call uncertain. The ends were cut back, 9 bases at V and 4 bases at J, with 9 bases in the middle. This CDR3 is 12 amino acids long. Looked up from germline, CDR1 is SGHVS and CDR2 is FQNEAQ.

The rearrangement joins TRBV28 to TRBJ1-1; no reliable D call. The germline gives CDR1 MDHEN, CDR2 SYDVKM. Trimming pared 4 bases from V and 11 bases from J, leaving 8 bases between. The CDR3 consists of 10 residues. The CDR3 nucleotides read TGTGCCAGCAGTTCCGAGTCCGCTTTCTTT. Translation gives CASSSESAFF.